These 27 T cell receptor beta chains originate from one sample sequenced in a study of cytomegalovirus exposure and HLA in healthy donors. The PCR contained 60 Vbeta and 13 Jbeta primers. Sequenced by immunoSEQ multiplex PCR; TCRdb stores in-frame clones only, minus some. The sample comprises some 110,000 clones, about two thirds of which are singletons, and just over 8.5% rests with the top ten. The sequenced sample was PBMCs. The origin of the receptors is a young man in good health and CMV-seropositive.

The V and J genes are TRBV18 and TRBJ1-6; 10 bases fit TRBD1. This CDR3 has 16 residues. Per the germline V gene, CDR1 is KGHSH and CDR2 is LQKENI. V lost 3 bases, J lost 10 bases, and 9 bases stayed unmatched. As DNA, the CDR3 is TGTGCCAGCTCACCCGGGACAGGGGCCCGGGGGTCACCCCTCCACTTT. This encodes CASSPGTGARGSPLHF.

The chain couples TRBV29-1 to TRBJ1-5; D is unresolved. V was cut by 4 bases and J by 2 bases, with 9 bases left in between. This CDR3 is built from 13 residues. Germline values: CDR1 SQVTM, CDR2 ANQGSEA. This CDR3 is CSVGAVGNQPQHF. CDR3 in DNA: TGCAGCGTTGGGGCAGTCGGCAATCAGCCCCAGCATTTT.

V gene TRBV29-1 combines with J gene TRBJ1-1; tentatively, D is TRBD1 (6 bases). Trimming pared 5 bases from V and 5 bases from J, leaving 15 bases between. This CDR3 region has 13 residues. Germline V CDR1 and CDR2: SQVTM, ANQGSEA. As DNA, the CDR3 is TGCAGCGTTACAGGGTCCCCGGGAACTGAAGCTTTCTTT. This sequence encodes CSVTGSPGTEAFF.

This chain joins TRBV10-3 and TRBJ2-2; 8 bases align to TRBD1. The germline CDR1 and CDR2 sequences are ENHRY and SYGVKD. The CDR3 covers 15 residues. J was trimmed by 3 bases and V by 4 bases; bases with no gene match: 4. For the CDR3, the DNA is TGTGCCATCAGTGGGTCGACAGGGGACACCGGGGAGCTGTTTTTT. Protein: CAISGSTGDTGELFF.

This chain links TRBV7-9 with TRBJ2-3; tentative D call: TRBD2 (5 bases). This CDR3 is 17 amino acids long. Germline assignment: CDR1 SEHNR and CDR2 FQNEAQ (reference sequence). V was cut by 1 base and J by 2 bases, with 16 bases left in between. Written as DNA, the CDR3 is TGTGCCAGCAGCTTAGATAGGACCGGACTCTTCACAGATACGCAGTATTTT. This codes for CASSLDRTGLFTDTQYF.

This clone was detected once. V usage is TRBV6-1 and J usage is TRBJ1-6; D gene ambiguous. V gave up 9 bases and J gave up 0 bases, with 12 bases separating them. The length of the CDR3 is 15 residues. Germline V gene data show CDR1 as MNHNS and CDR2 as SASEGT. DNA for the CDR3: TGTGCCAGTCAGTTGGAGAGCTCCTATAATTCACCCCTCCACTTT. It translates to CASQLESSYNSPLHF.

This clone appeared a few times. The sample carries other DNA sequences with the same CDR3. The V call is TRBV27, the J call TRBJ1-6; D is undetermined. V was trimmed by 5 bases and J by 0 bases, leaving 8 bases between them. Germline loops: CDR1 MNHEY, CDR2 SMNVEV (reference sequence). The CDR3 length is 15 residues. The DNA for the CDR3 is TGTGCCAGCAGTCCCGGGGTCTCCTATAATTCACCCCTCCACTTT. Amino acids: CASSPGVSYNSPLHF.

The chain links TRBV4-3 to TRBJ2-5; TRBD2 agrees at 8 bases. The V segment lost 3 bases and the J segment 5 bases; nucleotides outside the gene matches: 11. The CDR3 is 16 residues long. Germline CDR1 reads LGHNA; CDR2 reads YSLEER. The CDR3 reads CASSQKLAAPEETQYF. CDR3 nucleotides: TGCGCCAGCAGCCAGAAACTAGCGGCCCCAGAGGAGACCCAGTACTTC.

This chain connects TRBV6-1 to TRBJ1-1; D is possibly TRBD1 (5 bases). Germline CDR1 MNHNS, CDR2 SASEGT. The V gene lost 4 bases and the J gene lost 1 base, with 10 bases spanning the gap. The CDR3 is 14 residues long. As DNA, the CDR3 is TGTGCCAGCAGTGCCAGACAGCGGAACACTGAAGCTTTCTTT. As protein: CASSARQRNTEAFF.

The CDR3, as DNA: TGTGCCAGCAGCTTTTCCCTTCGGGCTGAAGCTTTCTTT. This codes for CASSFSLRAEAFF. The chain carries TRBV7-2 and TRBJ1-1; D ambiguous. In germline, CDR1 is SGHTA, CDR2 FQGNSA. The CDR3 covers 13 residues. V lost 3 bases to trimming and J lost 6 bases, with 11 bases between them.

The chain recombines TRBV9 with TRBJ1-4; D is uncertain. The CDR3 runs 20 residues. Germline CDR1 reads SGDLS; CDR2 reads YYNGEE. V lost 5 bases and J lost 6, with 32 bases in between. The CDR3 sequence: CASSTAWREGGFGRDEKLFF. The DNA for the CDR3 is TGTGCCAGCAGTACCGCCTGGAGGGAGGGAGGTTTCGGGAGGGATGAAAAACTGTTTTTT.

The chain combines TRBV4-2 with TRBJ2-7; D might be TRBD1 (6 bases). V gave up 0 bases and J gave up 4 bases, with 19 bases separating them. CDR1 is LGHNA and CDR2 is YNFKEQ in the germline V gene. The CDR3 has 17 amino acids. CDR3: CASSQEGPGQSVYEQYF. The DNA of the CDR3 is TGTGCCAGCAGCCAAGAAGGGCCGGGACAATCGGTATACGAGCAGTACTTC.

This rearrangement joins TRBV9 to TRBJ2-7, with 8 bases that match TRBD2. The V segment lost 4 bases and the J segment 9 bases; nucleotides outside the gene matches: 12. CDR1 and CDR2 from the germline V gene are SGDLS and YYNGEE. CDR3 length: 14 amino acids. The CDR3 DNA is TGTGCCAGCAGCACCCAGACTAGCGAGGAGACGCAGTACTTC. Residues: CASSTQTSEETQYF.

J is TRBJ2-5 and V is TRBV7-2; no definite D call. Deletions cut 5 bases from V and 5 bases from J, with 15 bases between. CDR3 length: 14 amino acids. The V gene's germline CDR1 is SGHTA and CDR2 FQGNSA. In nucleotides, the CDR3 is TGTGCCAGCAGCCTATCCCCCGGGTGGGAGACCCAGTACTTC. Its translation: CASSLSPGWETQYF.

V and J are TRBV18 and TRBJ1-1, with 7 bases matching TRBD1. Germline lookup yields CDR1 KGHSH and CDR2 LQKENI. Trimming removed 4 bases from V and 7 bases from J; junction bases left unmatched: 3. This CDR3 has 12 amino acids. The CDR3 reads CASSRPGGEAFF. Written as DNA, the CDR3 is TGTGCCAGCTCACGACCAGGGGGTGAAGCTTTCTTT. The full variable domain, in which reference TRBV18 and TRBJ1-1 provide the parts outside the CDR3, is NAGVMQNPRHLVRRRGQEARLRCSPMKGHSHVYWYRQLPEEGLKFMVYLQKENIIDESGMPKERFSAEFPKEGPSILRIQQVVRGDSAAYFCASSRPGGEAFFGQGTRLTVV.

This clone was recorded a few times. This chain links TRBV30 with TRBJ2-2, with D unresolved. V was shortened by 2 bases and J by 3 bases, with 7 bases between the two germline ends. Germline V gene data show CDR1 as GTSNPN and CDR2 as SVGIG (reference sequence). The CDR3 sequence is 13 residues long. The chain's CDR3 is CAWSRGYTGELFF. CDR3 in DNA: TGTGCCTGGAGTCGCGGTTACACCGGGGAGCTGTTTTTT.

This clone came up once. The genes are TRBV29-1 and TRBJ1-1, with D possibly matching TRBD1 (5 bases). CDR1 SQVTM and CDR2 ANQGSEA come from the germline V gene. Trimming left V 7 bases short and J 1 base short, with 13 bases between. The CDR3 extends over 13 amino acids. The DNA for the CDR3 is TGCAGCGCCGAACGGACACCGAACACTGAAGCTTTCTTT. Protein: CSAERTPNTEAFF.

The chain has TRBV2 and TRBJ2-3; TRBD2 is a possible D gene (7 bases). The CDR3 loop spans 14 amino acids. The germline V gene has CDR1 SNHLY and CDR2 FYNNEI. With 10 bases removed from V and 5 bases from J, the gap between germline ends came to 19 bases. The CDR3, as DNA: TGTGCCACAGAGGGGGGGGCTAGGGGAGATACGCAGTATTTT. Encoded protein: CATEGGARGDTQYF.

The chain employs TRBV28 and TRBJ2-1, with TRBD2 as a possible D gene (5 bases). This CDR3 has 17 amino acids. V was pared by 4 bases and J by 8 bases, with 24 bases between. Per germline, CDR1 MDHEN and CDR2 SYDVKM. In DNA form, the CDR3 reads TGTGCCAGCAGTTCTCCCTGGGATGGCGGGTCTAATCATGAGCAGTTCTTC. Protein: CASSSPWDGGSNHEQFF.

The chain has TRBV5-1 and TRBJ2-7; D is undetermined. The germline V and J ends were trimmed by 5 bases and 3 bases, with 15 bases remaining between them. CDR3 length: 14 residues. Germline V gene lookup returns CDR1 SGHRS and CDR2 YFSETQ. The CDR3 DNA reads as TGCGCCAGCAGACCGCAGTGGCAGGACTACGAGCAGTACTTC. This codes for CASRPQWQDYEQYF.

This clone was seen a handful of times. The chain combines TRBV6-5 with TRBJ2-5, with TRBD2 as a possible D gene (5 bases). CDR3 length: 14 residues. Trimming pared 5 bases from V and 5 bases from J, leaving 15 bases between. Germline CDR1 and CDR2: MNHEY and SVGAGI. The CDR3 nucleotides are TGTGCCAGCAGTCAGGACCTACGAGGGGAGACCCAGTACTTC. It codes for CASSQDLRGETQYF.

This clone was seen more than once but under ten times. The rearrangement joins TRBV29-1 to TRBJ1-1, with a weak D call TRBD1 (6 bases). CDR3 length: 15 residues. The germline gives CDR1 SQVTM, CDR2 ANQGSEA. V was cut by 5 bases and J by 2 bases, with 18 bases left in between. CDR3 in amino acids: CSVLNPGQPNTEAFF. The CDR3, as DNA: TGCAGCGTTCTAAACCCGGGACAACCAAACACTGAAGCTTTCTTT.

With respect to this clone: One end of the junction is discordant with germline, which a read error may explain. The chain links TRBV11-3 to TRBJ2-5; 7 positions agree with TRBD2. This CDR3 is 18 amino acids long. Germline CDR1 and CDR2: SGHNT and YENEEA. The CDR3 DNA follows: TGTGCCAGCAGCTTAGGCGAGTTCGCTAGCGGTTTACAAGAGGCCCAGTACTTC. It codes for CASSLGEFASGLQEAQYF.

The rearrangement joins TRBV28 to TRBJ1-2; weak D call: TRBD1 (6 bases). This CDR3 comprises 14 residues. V was cut by 2 bases and J by 4 bases, with 11 bases left in between. Germline V gene lookup returns CDR1 MDHEN and CDR2 SYDVKM. In DNA, the CDR3 is TGTGCCAGCAGTTTACCACAGGGCATCTATGGCTACACCTTC. Protein product: CASSLPQGIYGYTF.

With respect to this clone: The sample has other DNA sequences that encode this CDR3 too. The chain joins TRBV27 to TRBJ2-1; 9 bases fit TRBD2. Germline CDR1 MNHEY, CDR2 SMNVEV (reference sequence). There are 14 residues in the CDR3. The trim removed 2 bases at V and 4 bases at J, leaving 0 bases unmatched. The CDR3: CASSLAGGYNEQFF. CDR3 sequence (DNA): TGTGCCAGCAGTTTAGCGGGGGGGTACAATGAGCAGTTCTTC.

Only a few counts were recorded for this clone. The V gene is TRBV19, the J gene TRBJ1-2; no clear D. V was cut by 3 bases and J by 0 bases, with 8 bases left in between. The CDR3 sequence is 14 residues long. Germline CDR1 LNHDA, CDR2 SQIVND (reference sequence). CDR3 nucleotides: TGTGCCAGTAGTATCCACCGAGCTAACTATGGCTACACCTTC. Its translation: CASSIHRANYGYTF.

The CDR3 DNA sequence: TGTGCCAGCAGCAGAGGGGGCTCTGGAAACACCATATATTTT. Amino acid sequence: CASSRGGSGNTIYF. The V call is TRBV28, the J call TRBJ1-3, with D perhaps matching TRBD1 (6 bases). CDR1 MDHEN and CDR2 SYDVKM come from the germline V gene. CDR3 length: 14 residues. The V and J ends lost 6 bases and 0 bases respectively, with 9 bases between them.